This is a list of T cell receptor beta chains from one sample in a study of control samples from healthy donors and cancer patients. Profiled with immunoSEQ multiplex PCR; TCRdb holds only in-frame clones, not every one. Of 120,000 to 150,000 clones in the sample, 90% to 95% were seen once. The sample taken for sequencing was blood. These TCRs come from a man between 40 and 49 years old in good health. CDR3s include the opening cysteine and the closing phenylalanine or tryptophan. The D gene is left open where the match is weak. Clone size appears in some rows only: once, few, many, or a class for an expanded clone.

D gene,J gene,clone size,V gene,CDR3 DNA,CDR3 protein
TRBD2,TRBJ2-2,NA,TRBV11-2,TGTGCCAGCAGCTTAATTGGGACTATGATCACCGGGGAGCTGTTTTTT,CASSLIGTMITGELFF
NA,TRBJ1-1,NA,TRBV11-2,TGTGCCAGCAGCTTAGTCCAGGGCAGCGAAGCTTTCTTT,CASSLVQGSEAFF
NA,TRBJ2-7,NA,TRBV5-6,TGTGCCAGCAGCTTTAGGGACGGAACCTACGAGCAGTACTTC,CASSFRDGTYEQYF
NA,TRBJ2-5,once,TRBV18,TGTGCCAGCTCACCACCTTCTGAGGAGACCCAGTACTTC,CASSPPSEETQYF
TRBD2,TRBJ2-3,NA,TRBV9,TGTGCCAGCAGCGTAAGCGGGACTCCTGAAACGCAGTATTTT,CASSVSGTPETQYF
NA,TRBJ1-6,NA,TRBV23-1,TGCGCCAGCAGTCGCGGGGCAGCCTATAATTCACCCCTCCACTTT,CASSRGAAYNSPLHF
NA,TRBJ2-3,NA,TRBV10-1,TGCGCCAGCAGTGAGTCGAGCTCAAGCACAGATACGCAGTATTTT,CASSESSSSTDTQYF
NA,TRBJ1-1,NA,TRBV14,TGTGCCAGCAGCCAAATCCCAGGGAGGAACACTGAAGCTTTCTTT,CASSQIPGRNTEAFF
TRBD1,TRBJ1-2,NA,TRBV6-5,TGTGCCAGCAGTCCCTCGACAGGGGGCAACTATGGCTACACCTTC,CASSPSTGGNYGYTF
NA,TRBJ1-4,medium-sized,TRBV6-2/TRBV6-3,TGTGCCAGCAGCCGACTGCAGTCAAAACTGTTTTTT,CASSRLQSKLFF
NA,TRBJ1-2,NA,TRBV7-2,TGTGCCAGCAGCTTAGGAGGGTTCACTCTGGGGGGCTACACCTTC,CASSLGGFTLGGYTF
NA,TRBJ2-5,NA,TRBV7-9,TGTGCCAGCAGCTTAGGTCCCTTCAGGGGCCAAGAGACCCAGTACTTC,CASSLGPFRGQETQYF
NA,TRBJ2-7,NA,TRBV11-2,TGTGCCAGCAGCTTAGGGCTAGCTGTGAGGGAGCAGTACTTC,CASSLGLAVREQYF
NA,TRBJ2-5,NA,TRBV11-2,TGTGCCAGCAGCTTCCGGGGAAGTGAGACCCAGTACTTC,CASSFRGSETQYF
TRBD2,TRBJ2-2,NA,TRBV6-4,TGTGCCAGCAGGCGTGGGGGGACTACCACCGGGGAGCTGTTTTTT,CASRRGGTTTGELFF
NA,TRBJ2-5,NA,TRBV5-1,TGCGCCAGCAGGCCTACAGGACACCAAGAGACCCAGTACTTC,CASRPTGHQETQYF
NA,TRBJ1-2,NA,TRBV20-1,TGCAGTGCTAGAGAGGGCTATGGCTACACCTTC,CSAREGYGYTF
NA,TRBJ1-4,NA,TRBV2,TGTGCCAACCTACCTCTCCCCAGGGAGACAACTAATGAAAAACTGTTTTTT,CANLPLPRETTNEKLFF
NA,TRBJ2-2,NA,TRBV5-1,TGCGCCAGCAGAAGGGAGCCAAGGGGCGACACCGGGGAGCTGTTTTTT,CASRREPRGDTGELFF
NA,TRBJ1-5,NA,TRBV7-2,TGTGCCAGCAGCTTACGGGGGGGTAATCAGCCCCAGCATTTT,CASSLRGGNQPQHF
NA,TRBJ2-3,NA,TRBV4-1,TGCGCCAGCAGCCAAGTTTTCACAGATACGCAGTATTTT,CASSQVFTDTQYF
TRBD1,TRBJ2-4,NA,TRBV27,TGTGCCAGCAGTAGCCTGACAGGGCTAGCCAAAAACATTCAGTACTTC,CASSSLTGLAKNIQYF
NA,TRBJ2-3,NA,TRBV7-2,TGTGCCAGCAGCTTACGGGCAGGGTATAACACAGATACGCAGTATTTT,CASSLRAGYNTDTQYF
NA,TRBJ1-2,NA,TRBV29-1,TGCAGCGTTGAGTCTAACTATGGCTACACCTTC,CSVESNYGYTF
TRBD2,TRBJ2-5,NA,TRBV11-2,TGTGCCAGCAGCTTAGAAGCGGGGTCACAAGAGACCCAGTACTTC,CASSLEAGSQETQYF
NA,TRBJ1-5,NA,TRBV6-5,TGTGCCAGCAGGGTAAATGGGGATCAGCCCCAGCATTTT,CASRVNGDQPQHF
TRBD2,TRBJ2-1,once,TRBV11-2,TGTGCCAGCAGCTTAGACCCGGGGGGTGAGCAGTTCTTC,CASSLDPGGEQFF
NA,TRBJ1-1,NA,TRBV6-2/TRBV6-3,TGTGCCAGCAGTTATACCTGGGGCACTGAAGCTTTCTTT,CASSYTWGTEAFF
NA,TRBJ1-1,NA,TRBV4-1,TGCGCCAGCAGCCAAGTGAGTGGAGCAGTAAAAGCTTTCTTT,CASSQVSGAVKAFF
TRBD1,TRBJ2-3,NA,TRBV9,TGTGCCAGCAGCGTAGGCTCCCTGGGCCTCGCCCGGGACAGGAAGGCAGATACGCAGTATTTT,CASSVGSLGLARDRKADTQYF
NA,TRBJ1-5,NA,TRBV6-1,TGTGCCAGCAGTGAATGGGGTAGCAATCAGCCCCAGCATTTT,CASSEWGSNQPQHF
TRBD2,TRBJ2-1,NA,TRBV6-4,TGTGCCAGCAGTGAGTTAGCGGGTTACAATGAGCAGTTCTTC,CASSELAGYNEQFF
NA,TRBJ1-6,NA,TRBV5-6,TGTGCCAGCAGCTTGACAGGGCGAGATCTTTCACCCCTCCACTTT,CASSLTGRDLSPLHF
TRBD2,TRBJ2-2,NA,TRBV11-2,TGTGCCAGCAGCTTAGGATGGGCGGGGGAAAACACCGGGGAGCTGTTTTTT,CASSLGWAGENTGELFF
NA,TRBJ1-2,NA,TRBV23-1,TGCGCCAGCAGCTCCGGGACACGGGCTTCCCCATTAAACTATGGCTACACCTTC,CASSSGTRASPLNYGYTF
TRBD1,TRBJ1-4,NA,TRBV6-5,TGTGCCAGCAGTTTGAGCTTACAGGGGAAACTGTTTTTT,CASSLSLQGKLFF
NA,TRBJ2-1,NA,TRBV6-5,TGTGCCAGCAGTTACTCCCCCTACTACAATGAGCAGTTCTTC,CASSYSPYYNEQFF
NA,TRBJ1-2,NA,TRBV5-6,TGTGCCAGCAGCTTGGGTAGCCTCCGAGGGGATGGCTACACCTTC,CASSLGSLRGDGYTF
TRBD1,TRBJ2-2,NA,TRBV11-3,TGTGCCAGCAGCTCACGACAGGGTGGCACCGGGGAGCTGTTTTTT,CASSSRQGGTGELFF
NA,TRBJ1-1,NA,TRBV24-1,TGTGCCACCAGTGATGGGACCCTAATGAACACTGAAGCTTTCTTT,CATSDGTLMNTEAFF
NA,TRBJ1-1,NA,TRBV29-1,TGCAGCGTTGAGCCCACAGGGTTGGGGACTGAAGCTTTCTTT,CSVEPTGLGTEAFF
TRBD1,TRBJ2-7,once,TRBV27,TGTGCCAGCAGTTGGACAGGGGGCTCCTACGAGCAGTACTTC,CASSWTGGSYEQYF
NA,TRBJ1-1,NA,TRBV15,TGTGCCACCAGCAGATCCCGCGATGGAGGGAGATCTGAAGCTTTCTTT,CATSRSRDGGRSEAFF
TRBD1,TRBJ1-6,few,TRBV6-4,TGTGCCAGCAAGGGACAGGGGAGTTCACCCCTCCACTTT,CASKGQGSSPLHF
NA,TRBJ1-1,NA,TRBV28,TGTGCCAGCAGGGGTTCTCCTGAAGCTTTCTTT,CASRGSPEAFF
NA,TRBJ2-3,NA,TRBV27,TGTGCCAGCAGTTTCCTTGGGGGGAGGGATACGCAGTATTTT,CASSFLGGRDTQYF
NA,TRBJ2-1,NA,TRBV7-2,TGTGCCAGCAGCCCCTTTGGTAGGGCCAGCTCCTACAATGAGCAGTTCTTC,CASSPFGRASSYNEQFF
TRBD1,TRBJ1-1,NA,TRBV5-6,TGTGCCAGCAGCTTTCCGGGACAGGGGAACACTGAAGCTTTCTTT,CASSFPGQGNTEAFF